This TCR beta chain was captured by sequencing in a study of CD8+CD57+ T cells in acquired aplastic anemia. This clonotype has a count of ten or more. CD8+CD57+ cell expansion, shown by flow cytometry, had occurred in the patients selected for sequencing. Genomic DNA templated the TCR beta VDJ and CDR3 profiling. TCRdb reprocessed the reads via MiXCR and lists one record per CDR3 protein. Seen here are 150,000 or so distinct CDR3 sequences, less than 60% observed once, and the top ten hold less than 15%. CDR3 size: 15 residues. Germline V gives CDR1 SGDLS, CDR2 YYNGEE. Unmatched junction bases numbered 2, after V lost 2 bases and J lost 1 base.

The sequenced material came from sorted CD4+, CD8+, or CD8+CD57+ T cells (not recorded which) from PBMCs. This chain uses TRBV9 with TRBJ1-2, with 10 bases matching TRBD1. The sequence was collected from a human donor with aplastic anemia. The CDR3 region has the DNA TGTGCCAGCAGCGTTGGGACAGGGGATAACTATGGCTACACCTTC. It codes for CASSVGTGDNYGYTF.